This TCR beta chain was obtained from a study of shared clonotypes between healthy human individuals (dated by TCRdb to 2018 to 2021). Looking at the study overall: A few men and a couple of women, aged 18 to 49 years, made up the cohort. For each donor, three plates each were used for CD4 naive and CD4 memory, two plates were used for CD8 naive, and one plate was used for CD8 memory. To estimate repertoire size and how much clonotype sharing occurs between individuals, the study deeply sequenced the blood TCR repertoires of several healthy adults. To increase sequencing depth and limit assay-specific biases, TCR repertoire library preparation and sequencing were carried out by different laboratories using diverse techniques. Leukapheresis yielded between about 0.9 and 10 billion PBMCs per donor.

The CDR3 goes from the cysteine to the phenylalanine over 15 residues. The retained sequence is limited to the CDR3, 45 bases, with the frame set at the first base. V trim: 4 bases; J trim: 3 bases; unmatched bases: 9. Looking up the germline V gene yields CDR1 SGHRS and CDR2 YFSETQ. Donors were healthy HIV-negative adults with no recently reported acute infections or vaccinations. All donors were Caucasian adults living in Nashville, Tennessee, USA. CD4+ T cells were enriched through magnetic negative selection, after which naive cells were positively selected on CD45RA and the remaining negative fraction served as the memory subset. Blood was collected by leukapheresis, and PBMCs were isolated by Ficoll-Histopaque density gradient centrifugation and then cryopreserved in liquid nitrogen vapor phase. Analytical flow cytometry was used to check the purity and quantity of each magnetically sorted T cell population. Each sorted fraction had its genomic DNA isolated and then quantified by UV absorbance on a Nanodrop 2000c.

Results and caveats for the whole study, not just this receptor: Sampling was limited to blood, and TCR repertoires in tissue likely differ from TCR repertoires in blood. Even with the large sequencing depth, rarefaction of the sorted-subset datasets indicated that sequencing was incomplete. When a handful of donors were compared, the shared fraction of clonotypes was roughly 4.8% for naive CD4, approximately 3.3% for naive CD8, roughly 2.5% for memory CD4, and roughly 0.43% for memory CD8. Naive subsets generally had larger estimated clonotype richness than memory subsets did. Based on pairwise subsampling, the degree of clonotype sharing among donors was expected to be affected by sequencing depth. Higher generation probabilities were observed for clonotypes shared by all four sorted-subset donors than for non-shared clonotypes. Because the study included a small number of donors, the genetic and exposure-history diversity represented was limited.

TCR CDR3 regions were amplified from genomic DNA by multiplex PCR using the deep immunoSEQ assay. Extracted genomic DNA from each cell subset was distributed evenly across all wells of several immunoSEQ 96-well plates, and each plate was treated as a replicate. Each replicate PCR for sorted subsets received about 210 ng genomic DNA, equal to about 30,000 T cell genomes. Purified libraries were quantified with a Qubit 3.0 fluorometer, sized on a Bioanalyzer 2100, and re-quantified with the KAPA Library Quantification kit. Every immunoSEQ 96-well plate was sequenced on a separate single-read 150-cycle Illumina NextSeq 550 flow cell. Per the source publication's procedure: Because the immunoSEQ output held only junctional sequences and lacked quality scores, the filtering could not match the filtering applied to full-length reads. Sequences were annotated with PyIR, a Python wrapper for IgBLAST v1.9, using IMGT germline references to assign V/J genes and CDR3. Reads were removed for weak V/J assignments (E-value above 1e-6), missing CDR3, stop codons, out-of-frame junctions, or ambiguous translated residues. V3J clonotypes were defined as sequences sharing an identical inferred V gene, J gene, and CDR3 amino acid sequence. Percentage overlap between repertoires was calculated by dividing the number of shared unique clonotypes by the size of the smaller repertoire. Three approaches were used to assess repertoire richness: RTK rarefaction, the Chao1 estimator, and Recon v2.1 estimates of unobserved clonotypes. Generation probabilities were computed with OLGA for all TCRbeta clonotypes obtained by the gDNA method from a few donors. TCRdb mirrors the immuneACCESS table, restricted to in-frame sequences. Some clones are absent from its copies; in checked studies, under half trace to an unresolved V gene, and the reason for the others is unknown. V and J calls and clone size are given by that table; D and trimming were obtained from the DNA. This sample gives about 980,000 clones in total; 76% of them show up just once. About 1.5% of the sample lies in the top ten.

In the case of this clone: The antigen it recognizes is unknown. Base qualities are not provided; no much larger clone lies one nucleotide away.

This TCR was recovered from a man younger than 35 in good health. The material sequenced was memory CD4+ T cells sorted from blood. The sample's cell subset or site label is to be understood as: CD45RA-negative fraction. This sequence uses TRBV5-1 and TRBJ2-7; the central 8 bases match TRBD2. In nucleotide form, the sequence is TGCGCCAGCAGCGACGGGACTAGTAATCTCTACGAGCAGTACTTC. It codes for CASSDGTSNLYEQYF.